These 28 T cell receptor beta chains were all obtained from the same sample, sequenced in a study of beta chain bispecific antibodies for T cell cancers. The study's findings and limits: In these mixed samples, most targeted TRBV reads derived from the leukemia cell line.

Either OKT3 anti-CD3 antibody or CD3/CD28 beads expanded T cells from blood mononuclear cells over about three days. What these receptors recognize is not known. TCRdb processed the 5' RACE reads anew with MiXCR; each CDR3 protein has one entry. The table has about 18,000 distinct CDR3 sequences, approximately 2% seen once. Input material: healthy donor T cells cultured with leukemia cells. These receptors originate from a human donor in good health. Some clones in this sample may be carry-over from other donors' samples.

This clonotype was observed many times. CDR3 region: CASTPGGPVTGELFF. The CDR3 DNA reads TGTGCCAGCACCCCGGGGGGCCCGGTCACCGGGGAGCTGTTTTTT. The chain recombines TRBV6-5 with TRBJ2-2; perhaps TRBD2 as D (7 bases). In germline, CDR1 is MNHEY, CDR2 SVGAGI. V was clipped by 7 bases and J by 4 bases, with 16 bases between them. The CDR3 totals 15 residues.

This clonotype was seen at least ten times. This rearrangement joins TRBV6-6 to TRBJ1-4; D ambiguous. V dropped 7 bases and J dropped 4 bases, with 10 bases sitting between them. Germline V gene sequence: CDR1 MNHNY, CDR2 SVGAGI (reference sequence). There are 13 residues in the CDR3. The CDR3 DNA reads TGTGCCAGCAAGTCGGCTCTTAATGAAAAACTGTTTTTT. This translates into CASKSALNEKLFF.

This clonotype appeared many times. The V gene is TRBV19, the J gene TRBJ1-1, with a weak D call TRBD1 (5 bases). Germline V gene lookup returns CDR1 LNHDA and CDR2 SQIVND (reference sequence). The CDR3 spans 13 residues. V gave up 7 bases and J gave up 6 bases, with 15 bases separating them. The CDR3 region is CASIDGLQAEAFF. Written as DNA, the CDR3 is TGTGCCAGTATTGACGGGCTACAGGCTGAAGCTTTCTTT.

This clonotype was observed many times. The rearrangement links TRBV9 to TRBJ2-3; either TRBD1 or TRBD2 may supply D (5 bases each). Germline CDR1 is SGDLS and CDR2 is YYNGEE. V was pared by 0 bases and J by 6 bases, with 11 bases between. The CDR3 sequence is 14 residues long. Here the CDR3 reads CASSVGSEGDTQYF. The CDR3 DNA is TGTGCCAGCAGCGTAGGATCAGAGGGGGATACGCAGTATTTT.

In this sample, this clonotype turned up many times. This rearrangement joins TRBV12-3 or TRBV12-4 to TRBJ2-2, with D hard to call. The V end was cut by 1 base, the J end by 7 bases, with 7 bases between. This CDR3 region has 13 residues. The CDR3 spells CASSLERIGELFF. The CDR3 nucleotides are TGTGCCAGCAGTTTAGAAAGGATCGGGGAGCTGTTTTTT.

Within the sample, this clonotype is medium-sized (0.01 to 0.1%). This chain connects TRBV13 to TRBJ2-1; maybe TRBD2 (5 bases). Trimming took off 5 bases at V and 9 bases at J, with 14 bases between the two ends. The germline V gene encodes CDR1 PRHDT and CDR2 FYEKMQ (reference sequence). This CDR3 comprises 13 residues. CDR3 residues: CASSPTIGGEQFF. The CDR3 DNA is TGTGCCAGCAGCCCGACTATTGGCGGTGAGCAGTTCTTC. The complete variable domain, with remaining parts taken from reference TRBV13 and TRBJ2-1, reads AAGVIQSPRHLIKEKRETATLKCYPIPRHDTVYWYQQGPGQDPQFLISFYEKMQSDKGSIPDRFSAQQFSDYHSELNMSSLELGDSALYFCASSPTIGGEQFFGPGTRLTVL.

In this sample, this clonotype is medium-sized. The chain joins TRBV6-5 to TRBJ1-5; a possible D gene is TRBD1 (6 bases). This CDR3 has 15 residues. The germline gives CDR1 MNHEY, CDR2 SVGAGI. V lost 5 bases to trimming and J lost 0 bases, with 11 bases between them. The CDR3 DNA reads as TGTGCCAGCAGTCCCACAGGGAATAGCAATCAGCCCCAGCATTTT. Its protein is CASSPTGNSNQPQHF.

By share of the sample, this clonotype is medium-sized. The rearrangement joins TRBV5-1 to TRBJ2-7; D gene unclear. V lost 4 bases, J lost 3 bases, and 8 bases lay in between. The CDR3 covers 12 residues. CDR1 and CDR2 from the germline V gene are SGHRS and YFSETQ. The CDR3 loop reads CASSPNSYEQYF. CDR3 in DNA: TGCGCCAGCAGCCCCAACAGCTACGAGCAGTACTTC.

This clonotype was counted at least ten times. J is TRBJ2-5 and V is TRBV9, with a tentative D call TRBD2 (7 bases). V lost 0 bases and J 5 bases, leaving 14 bases between the germline ends. The germline gives CDR1 SGDLS, CDR2 YYNGEE. This CDR3 is 15 amino acids long. DNA for the CDR3: TGTGCCAGCAGCGTAGTTGGGGGGGCAAGGGAGACCCAGTACTTC. Protein product: CASSVVGGARETQYF.

This clonotype was found many times. The chain combines TRBV20-1 with TRBJ1-6, with 7 bases fitting TRBD1. Germline V CDR1 and CDR2: DFQATT, SNEGSKA (reference sequence). The CDR3 runs 16 residues. The V gene end was trimmed by 5 bases and the J gene end by 0 bases; junction bases not matched to a gene: 7. CDR3 nucleotide sequence: TGCAGTGCTCCGACAGGGTTCGGCTCCTATAATTCACCCCTCCACTTT. Protein product: CSAPTGFGSYNSPLHF.

The chain is built from TRBV27 and TRBJ2-7; a possible D gene is TRBD1 (6 bases). Per germline, CDR1 MNHEY and CDR2 SMNVEV (reference sequence). This CDR3 comprises 14 residues. Trimming left V 5 bases short and J 3 bases short, with 14 bases between. CDR3 region: CASSPTGTYYEQYF. Here the CDR3 DNA reads TGTGCCAGCAGTCCGACAGGAACTTACTACGAGCAGTACTTC.

This clonotype was found many times. The chain has TRBV9 and TRBJ2-7; D possibly corresponds to TRBD1 (6 bases). Germline CDR1 reads SGDLS; CDR2 reads YYNGEE. The V end was cut by 0 bases, the J end by 0 bases, with 7 bases between. The length of the CDR3 is 14 residues. The CDR3 region is CASSVEDSSYEQYF. As DNA, the CDR3 is TGTGCCAGCAGCGTAGAGGACAGCTCCTACGAGCAGTACTTC. The complete variable domain, with remaining parts taken from reference TRBV9 and TRBJ2-7, reads DSGVTQTPKHLITATGQRVTLRCSPRSGDLSVYWYQQSLDQGLQFLIQYYNGEERAKGNILERFSAQQFPDLHSELNLSSLELGDSALYFCASSVEDSSYEQYFGPGTRLTVT.

This clonotype came up many times. This chain joins TRBV18 and TRBJ2-4; 12 bases are a match to TRBD1. Looked up from germline, CDR1 is KGHSH and CDR2 is LQKENI. The junction had 15 bases not matched to a gene; V was cut back by 6 bases and J by 9 bases. The CDR3 consists of 17 residues. Written as DNA, the CDR3 is TGTGCCAGCTCCCTCCTCTCAGGGACAGGGGGCGAGAGCATTCAGTACTTC. Its protein product is CASSLLSGTGGESIQYF.

Ten or more counts support this clonotype. This rearrangement joins TRBV20-1 to TRBJ1-6; D might be TRBD1 (6 bases). V gave up 0 bases and J gave up 7 bases, with 10 bases separating them. This CDR3 has 14 residues. The germline gives CDR1 DFQATT, CDR2 SNEGSKA (reference sequence). CDR3 nucleotides: TGCAGTGCTAGAGATAGAGGGACAAATTCACCCCTCCACTTT. Its translation: CSARDRGTNSPLHF.

This clonotype was found many times. V and J are TRBV2 and TRBJ2-3, with D possibly TRBD2 on 5 matching bases. The V gene's germline CDR1 is SNHLY and CDR2 FYNNEI. The V and J ends lost 6 bases and 10 bases respectively, with 20 bases between them. The CDR3 runs 14 residues. CDR3 region: CASRRASPQGAQYF. The DNA of the CDR3 is TGTGCCAGCAGGAGGGCAAGCCCCCAAGGTGCGCAGTATTTT.

This clonotype appeared a few times. The rearrangement joins TRBV6-5 to TRBJ2-3; D possibly corresponds to TRBD2 (5 bases). Per germline, CDR1 MNHEY and CDR2 SVGAGI. The V end lost 6 bases, the J end lost 5 bases, and 12 bases lay between the germline ends. The CDR3 has 13 residues. CDR3 sequence: CASSPHRGDTQYF. The CDR3 region has the DNA TGTGCCAGCAGCCCCCACCGGGGAGATACGCAGTATTTT.

This clonotype appeared a few times. The chain employs TRBV19 and TRBJ2-1, with D possibly called TRBD1 or TRBD2 (5 bases each). Deletions cut 5 bases from V and 0 bases from J, with 8 bases between. CDR3 length: 14 amino acids. Per the germline V gene, CDR1 is LNHDA and CDR2 is SQIVND (reference sequence). The CDR3 loop reads CASSFGGSYNEQFF. The CDR3 bases are TGTGCCAGTAGTTTTGGGGGCTCCTACAATGAGCAGTTCTTC. The full variable domain, completed using reference TRBV19 and TRBJ2-1, is DGGITQSPKYLFRKEGQNVTLSCEQNLNHDAMYWYRQDPGQGLRLIYYSQIVNDFQKGDIAEGYSVSREKKESFPLTVTSAQKNPTAFYLCASSFGGSYNEQFFGPGTRLTVL.

In its sample, this clonotype ranks as medium-sized (0.01 to 0.1%). V usage is TRBV20-1 and J usage is TRBJ2-7, with 7 bases that match TRBD1. The CDR3 length is 16 residues. Germline lookup yields CDR1 DFQATT and CDR2 SNEGSKA (reference sequence). V dropped 4 bases and J dropped 3; count of bases not matched to a gene: 15. The CDR3 loop reads CSAIHLWTGSDYEQYF. CDR3 bases: TGCAGTGCTATACATTTGTGGACAGGCAGCGACTACGAGCAGTACTTC.

This clonotype has at least ten counts. This sequence joins TRBV6-5 and TRBJ2-7, with 9 bases lining up with TRBD1. Germline lookup yields CDR1 MNHEY and CDR2 SVGAGI. CDR3 length equals 16 residues. The ends lost 0 bases at V and 3 bases at J; junction bases unmatched: 6. The CDR3 is CASSYSFPGQGYEQYF. The CDR3 DNA reads as TGTGCCAGCAGTTACTCGTTTCCGGGACAGGGCTACGAGCAGTACTTC.

This clonotype has a count of ten or more. This sequence joins TRBV9 and TRBJ2-1; 8 nucleotides align to TRBD2. Per the germline V gene, CDR1 is SGDLS and CDR2 is YYNGEE. V trimming: 6 bases; J trimming: 6 bases; junction bases outside the gene matches: 14. The length of the CDR3 is 16 residues. The CDR3 DNA sequence: TGTGCCAGCACCTATTCGTGGAGCGGGGGACTCAATGAGCAGTTCTTC. This sequence encodes CASTYSWSGGLNEQFF.

There are many counts of this clonotype. CDR3 loop: CASSPTLGLAGAEQYF. The CDR3 DNA reads as TGTGCCAGCTCACCGACATTGGGACTAGCGGGTGCCGAGCAGTACTTC. V and J are TRBV18 and TRBJ2-7; 12 bases align to TRBD2. This CDR3 region has 16 residues. V was pared by 3 bases and J by 6 bases, with 9 bases of the junction left unmatched. Germline CDR1 is KGHSH and CDR2 is LQKENI.

The sample holds many counts of this clonotype. The chain links TRBV20-1 to TRBJ1-2, with D unclear. Trimming shortened V by 3 bases and J by 4 bases, and 15 bases separated the two germline ends. The CDR3 loop spans 14 amino acids. Germline V CDR1 and CDR2: DFQATT, SNEGSKA (reference sequence). CDR3 nucleotide sequence: TGCAGTGCTAGTTATGTCGGGCGAGGCTATGGCTACACCTTC. Encoded protein: CSASYVGRGYGYTF.

The chain employs TRBV2 and TRBJ2-3; TRBD1 aligns across 7 bases. V gave up 3 bases and J gave up 2 bases; unmatched junction bases: 8. This CDR3 has 16 residues. Per the germline V gene, CDR1 is SNHLY and CDR2 is FYNNEI. Written as DNA, the CDR3 is TGTGCCAGCAGTGAGGCGAGGGACAGCCCCACAGATACGCAGTATTTT. The encoded protein is CASSEARDSPTDTQYF.

This clonotype has ten or more counts. The chain is built from TRBV19 and TRBJ1-5, with no clear D. Looked up from germline, CDR1 is LNHDA and CDR2 is SQIVND (reference sequence). V lost 0 bases, J lost 7 bases, and 7 bases lay in between. The CDR3 sequence is 13 residues long. The CDR3 here is CASSIDSEQPQHF. The CDR3 region has the DNA TGTGCCAGTAGTATAGACTCTGAACAGCCCCAGCATTTT.

This clonotype appeared many times. The chain couples TRBV27 to TRBJ1-2; 8 nucleotides agree with TRBD1. Germline V CDR1 and CDR2: MNHEY, SMNVEV (reference sequence). V was pared by 0 bases and J by 7 bases, with 4 bases of the junction left unmatched. The CDR3 covers 14 residues. The CDR3 is CASSLSRTGFGYTF. The CDR3 DNA follows: TGTGCCAGCAGTTTATCCCGGACAGGGTTTGGCTACACCTTC.

In its sample, this clonotype was seen a few times. J is TRBJ2-5 and V is TRBV24-1; tentative D call: TRBD1 (5 bases). This CDR3 has 14 amino acids. Germline CDR1 KGHDR, CDR2 SFDVKD. Trimming pared 2 bases from V and 5 bases from J, leaving 11 bases between. The CDR3 nucleotides are TGTGCCACCAGTGATTCCAGGGCTTTTGAGACCCAGTACTTC. It encodes CATSDSRAFETQYF.

This clonotype was recorded at least ten times. The chain couples TRBV7-9 to TRBJ1-1; unclear D gene. V lost 2 bases to trimming and J lost 0 bases, with 7 bases between them. This CDR3 region has 14 residues. CDR1 is SEHNR and CDR2 is FQNEAQ in the germline V gene (reference sequence). As DNA, the CDR3 is TGTGCCAGCAGCTTATCCGATCTGAACACTGAAGCTTTCTTT. It yields the protein CASSLSDLNTEAFF.

This clonotype occurred many times. The CDR3 sequence: CASTPTWGRAEAFF. The CDR3 DNA follows: TGTGCCAGCACCCCCACGTGGGGTAGGGCTGAAGCTTTCTTT. The gene calls are TRBV27 and TRBJ1-1; D is undetermined. V was pared by 7 bases and J by 6 bases, with 18 bases between. This CDR3 region has 14 residues. Germline CDR1 MNHEY, CDR2 SMNVEV (reference sequence).